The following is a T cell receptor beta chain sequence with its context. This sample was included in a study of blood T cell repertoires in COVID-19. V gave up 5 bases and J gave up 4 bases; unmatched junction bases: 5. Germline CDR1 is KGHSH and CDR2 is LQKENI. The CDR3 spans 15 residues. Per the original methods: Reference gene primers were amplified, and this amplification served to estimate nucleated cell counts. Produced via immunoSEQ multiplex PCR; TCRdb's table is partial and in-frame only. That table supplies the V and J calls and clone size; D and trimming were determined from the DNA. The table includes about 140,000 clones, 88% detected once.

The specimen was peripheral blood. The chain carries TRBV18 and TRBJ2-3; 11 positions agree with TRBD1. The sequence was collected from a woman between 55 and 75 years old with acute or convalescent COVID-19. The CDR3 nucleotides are TGTGCCAGCTCATGGACAGGGGGCTTAGCAGATACGCAGTATTTT. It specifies CASSWTGGLADTQYF.